This T cell receptor beta chain was observed in a study of vaccination effects on CD4 cells after COVID-19. Study details: Samples that were drawn after vaccination came a median of 72 days after the second dose. Study results and caveats: Just 1 of 255 vaccine-induced clones in healthy recipients was cross-reactive. Marked clonal contraction was seen late after vaccination (in both infection- and vaccine-induced clones).

Germline V CDR1 and CDR2: SNHLY, FYNNEI. The CDR3 has 15 residues. The junction had 8 bases not matched to a gene; V was cut back by 9 bases and J by 3 bases. Using viral peptide pools, the ViraFEST assay grew out antigen-specific CD4+ T cells prior to sequencing. Upon completion of more than 9 days in culture, CD4+ T cells were isolated. Each participant was administered two doses of either the BNT162b2 or the mRNA-1273 vaccine. About 1.8 million PBMC were seeded per well and grown in the presence of around 10 IU/ml IL-2 and around 9 ug/ml peptides. TCRdb keeps only in-frame clones here, not all; method: immunoSEQ multiplex PCR. The data contain 64,000 or so clones, around 82% of them seen just once; the ten biggest clones take up roughly 2%. Concerning this clone: The target antigen is unknown.

The receptor was derived from a human donor who received a COVID-19 vaccine. The input for sequencing was CD4+ T cells from PBMCs cultured with HCoV-OC43 spike peptides, taken after COVID-19 vaccination. Subset meaning: HCoV-OC43 spike overlapping peptide pool stimulation. This chain links TRBV2 with TRBJ1-6; 7 nucleotides match TRBD1. The CDR3 sequence is CASDRQGNYNSPLHF. The CDR3 DNA sequence: TGTGCCAGTGATCGACAGGGAAACTATAATTCACCCCTCCACTTT.